One and the same sample provided the 2 T cell receptor beta chains below, sequenced in a study of persistence of HIV-infected CD4 T cells. The stimulus was lysate of CMV-infected fibroblasts, about 10 ug/mL. Sorted nonresponding memory CD4+ T cells were CD40L-negative, CD69-negative, CD45RO-high. The immunoSEQ assay was version 4, run in survey mode. Assay: immunoSEQ multiplex PCR; the TCRdb copy retains only in-frame clones and omits some. This table holds more than 30,000 clones, roughly 82% found once. These TCRs are of unknown antigen specificity. The sample in question was CD4+ T cells sorted from PBMCs after approximately 19-hour stimulation, obtained from a patient who received antiretroviral therapy. The origin of the receptors is an adult woman with HIV who was CMV-seropositive.

This clone was counted a few times. The chain carries TRBV3-1 (or the pseudogene TRBV3-2) and TRBJ2-1; 10 bases align to TRBD2. From germline, CDR1 is LGHDT and CDR2 YNNKEL (reference sequence). This CDR3 region has 14 residues. V lost 2 bases, J lost 11 bases, and 6 bases stayed unmatched. The CDR3, as DNA: TGTGCCAGCAGCCAACCTCTAGCGGGGGCCCAGCAGTTCTTC. Translation gives CASSQPLAGAQQFF.

The J gene is TRBJ1-1, the V gene TRBV7-6; D is unclear. The V and J ends lost 0 bases and 5 bases respectively, with 13 bases between them. Per germline, CDR1 SGHVS and CDR2 FNYEAQ. The CDR3 is 15 residues long. The CDR3 here is CASSLASAPGTEAFF. CDR3 DNA sequence: TGTGCCAGCAGCTTAGCTTCGGCCCCCGGTACTGAAGCTTTCTTT.